The source of this TCR beta chain is a study of regulatory T cells in long-lasting Graves disease. Study background: Persistence in Graves' disease required over 5 years of antithyroid drugs plus positive TSH receptor antibodies.

Regarding time point: persistent/refractory GD, antithyroid drugs over 5 years with positive TRAb. RNA from PBMCs was the source of the TCR library. Per American Thyroid Association guidelines, Graves' disease was diagnosed. Xi'an, China, was home to the endocrinology department that provided patients. General study findings and limits: Patients with persistent disease showed a bias toward TRBV28, TRBJ1-2 and TRBJ2-5.

Libraries of TCR beta came from iRepertoire HTBI primers plus Arm-PCR of CDR3 regions. MiXCR was run by TCRdb on the multiplex PCR reads, yielding one entry per CDR3 protein. The sample contains 400,000 or so distinct CDR3 sequences, 20% to 30% of which appear only once. Notes on this clonotype: Its antigen is not known.

Germline V gives CDR1 GTSNPN, CDR2 SVGIG (reference sequence). The trim removed 0 bases at V and 4 bases at J, leaving 10 bases unmatched. This CDR3 is 17 amino acids long. The chain couples TRBV30 to TRBJ2-5, with 11 bases lining up with TRBD1. This receptor was taken from a female donor with Graves disease. This material consisted of peripheral blood mononuclear cells (PBMCs), taken when the disease was refractory, from a patient treated with antithyroid drugs. CDR3 sequence reads: CAWSVGTGGFRGETQYF. The CDR3 region has the DNA TGTGCCTGGAGTGTCGGGACAGGGGGTTTCCGGGGAGAGACCCAGTACTTC.